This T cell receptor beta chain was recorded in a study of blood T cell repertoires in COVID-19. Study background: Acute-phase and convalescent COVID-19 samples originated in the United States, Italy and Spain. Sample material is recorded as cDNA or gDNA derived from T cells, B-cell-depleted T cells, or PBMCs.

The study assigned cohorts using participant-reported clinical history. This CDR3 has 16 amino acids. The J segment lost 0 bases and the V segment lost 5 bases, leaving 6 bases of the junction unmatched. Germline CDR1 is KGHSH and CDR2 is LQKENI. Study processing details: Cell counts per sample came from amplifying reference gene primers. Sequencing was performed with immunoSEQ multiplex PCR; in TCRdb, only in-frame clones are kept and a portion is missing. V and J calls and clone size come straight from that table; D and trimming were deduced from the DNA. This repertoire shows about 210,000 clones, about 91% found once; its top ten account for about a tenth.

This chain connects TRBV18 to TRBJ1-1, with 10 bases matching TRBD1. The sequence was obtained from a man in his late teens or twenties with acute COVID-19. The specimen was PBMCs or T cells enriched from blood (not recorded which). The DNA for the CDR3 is TGTGCCAGCTCATTAGGGACAGGGGAAATGAACACTGAAGCTTTCTTT. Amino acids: CASSLGTGEMNTEAFF.